This T cell receptor beta chain was captured by sequencing in a study of human T cells and chemical hapten exposure. Library preparation tagged each individual cDNA molecule with a unique molecular identifier. From the RACE reads, TCRdb called clonotypes with MiXCR, one entry per CDR3 protein. Here the sample spans tens of thousands of distinct CDR3 sequences, around 11% being singletons. General observations from the study: Once DPC sensitization occurred, TCRs above 1 in 1000 frequency showed no change.

The time point here: pre-sensitization, week 0. As to treatment: therapeutic diphenylcyclopropenone sensitization with weekly scalp DPC. Blood was drawn before each patch test was applied. This clonotype was seen ten or more times. As yet, its antigen is unknown. Germline CDR1 is MDHEN and CDR2 is SYDVKM. CDR3 length: 14 amino acids. V lost 6 bases, J lost 2 bases, and 7 bases stayed unmatched. This clonotype was obtained from a woman aged 25 to 39 with alopecia areata. Some clones in this sample may be carry-over from other donors' samples. Material: whole blood, obtained in connection with sensitization to the hapten diphenylcyclopropenone (DPC). This rearrangement joins TRBV28 to TRBJ2-7; 7 bases agree with TRBD1. The CDR3 region is CASRLWDSAYEQYF. The CDR3 DNA follows: TGTGCCAGCAGGCTATGGGACAGCGCCTACGAGCAGTACTTC.